This T cell receptor (beta chain) was sequenced in a study of blood T cell repertoires in COVID-19. Original methodology: The assay estimated nucleated cells by amplifying reference gene primers. TCRdb keeps only in-frame clones here, not all; method: immunoSEQ multiplex PCR. For V, J and clone size, that table is used; D and trimming come from the DNA. The data contain about 27,000 clones, approximately 82% of them singletons. Losses at the gene ends were 4 bases for V and 3 bases for J; bases not matched to a gene: 12. Per the germline V gene, CDR1 is SQVTM and CDR2 is ANQGSEA. The CDR3 has 15 residues.

The V and J genes are TRBV29-1 and TRBJ2-7, with 7 bases lining up with TRBD1. The origin of this receptor is an elderly man with active or convalescent COVID-19. Sequenced material: peripheral blood. The CDR3 reads CSVAVRFRGYYEQYF. CDR3 sequence (DNA): TGCAGCGTTGCCGTCCGGTTCAGGGGGTACTACGAGCAGTACTTC.